The rows below give T cell receptor beta chains drawn from one sample of a study of beta chain features in type 1 diabetes. Sequencing used immunoSEQ multiplex PCR; TCRdb keeps in-frame clones, though not all of them. The table has roughly 140,000 clones, 10% seen once. The material sequenced was central memory CD4+ T cells from blood. The receptor source for this set is a man aged 25 to 40 with type 1 diabetes. CDR3s include the opening cysteine and the closing phenylalanine or tryptophan. Each record gives: V gene, CDR3 protein.

TRBV6-6 CASSYPSGKSTDTQYF
TRBV27 CASSHKHTQDYEQYF
TRBV5-4 CASSLGTSGRAGELFF
TRBV9 CASSVTGMQETQYF
TRBV29-1 CSVLRSSYEQYF
TRBV18 CASSPPTNLDEQFF
TRBV6-5 CASSAESANYGYTF
TRBV27 CASSPGQGRQPQHF
TRBV2 CASSTRAAYEQYF
TRBV14 CASSQDGVWRTGELFF
TRBV6-5 CASSGSGRDEQFF
TRBV15 CATSREPGRGGDEQFF
TRBV7-9 CASSLMGQGGTGYTF
TRBV19 CASKATSGANVLTF